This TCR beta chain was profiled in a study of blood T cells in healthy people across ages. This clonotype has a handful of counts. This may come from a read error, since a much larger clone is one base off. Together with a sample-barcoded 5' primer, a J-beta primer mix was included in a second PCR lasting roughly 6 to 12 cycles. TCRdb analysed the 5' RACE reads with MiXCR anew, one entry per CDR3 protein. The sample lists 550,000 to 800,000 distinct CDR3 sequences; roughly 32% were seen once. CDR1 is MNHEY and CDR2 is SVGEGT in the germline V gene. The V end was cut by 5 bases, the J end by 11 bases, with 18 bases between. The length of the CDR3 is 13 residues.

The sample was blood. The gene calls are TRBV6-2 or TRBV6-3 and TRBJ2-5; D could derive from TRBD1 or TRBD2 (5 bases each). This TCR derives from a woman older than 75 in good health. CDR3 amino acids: CASSLIRGNEQYF. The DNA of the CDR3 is TGTGCCAGCAGTCTCATCCGGGGCAATGAGCAGTACTTC.